This TCR beta chain was captured by sequencing in a study of cytomegalovirus exposure and HLA in healthy donors. Study-level information: Early release data held 85 million to 95 million unique TCRs from HLA-typed donors. Whole-study findings and limits: It was reported that TCR beta sequences correctly inferred the HLA-A and HLA-B alleles for most subjects. Researchers reported in a later analysis that common viral pathogens appeared linked to several top clusters.

Trimming took 0 bases from V and 1 from J; bases not matched to a gene: 5. In germline, CDR1 is SGDLS, CDR2 YYNGEE. CDR3 size: 18 residues. On this clone itself: Its target is unknown.

60 Vbeta and 13 Jbeta primers were used in PCR. TCRdb keeps only in-frame clones here, not all; method: immunoSEQ multiplex PCR. Of some 160,000 clones detected, roughly 80% appear once; the ten largest clones hold 2% to 2.5%. The chain uses TRBV9 and TRBJ2-5; TRBD2 matches 14 bases. The source is a man aged 50 to 60 in good health and CMV-seropositive. Specimen: PBMCs. CDR3: CASSVGGTSGGPQETQYF. The DNA for the CDR3 is TGTGCCAGCAGCGTAGGAGGGACTAGCGGGGGCCCCCAAGAGACCCAGTACTTC.